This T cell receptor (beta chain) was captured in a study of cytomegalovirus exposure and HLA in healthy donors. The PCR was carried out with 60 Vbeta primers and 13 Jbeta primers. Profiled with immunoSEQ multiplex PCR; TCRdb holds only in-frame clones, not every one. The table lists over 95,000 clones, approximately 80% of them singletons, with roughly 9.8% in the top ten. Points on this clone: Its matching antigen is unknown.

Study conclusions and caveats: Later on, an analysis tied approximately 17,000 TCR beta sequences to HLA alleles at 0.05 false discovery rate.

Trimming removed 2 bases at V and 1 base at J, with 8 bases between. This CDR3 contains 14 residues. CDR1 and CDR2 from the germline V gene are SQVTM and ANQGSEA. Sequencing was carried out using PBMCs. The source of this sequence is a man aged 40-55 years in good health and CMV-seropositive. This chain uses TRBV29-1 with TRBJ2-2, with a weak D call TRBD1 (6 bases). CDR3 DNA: TGCAGCGTTGAAAGGGGGAAGAACACCGGGGAGCTGTTTTTT. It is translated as CSVERGKNTGELFF.